One and the same sample provided the 8 T cell receptor beta chains below, sequenced in a study of cytotoxic CD8 clonotypes in ibrutinib-treated CLL. Produced via immunoSEQ multiplex PCR; TCRdb's table is partial and in-frame only. The sample holds fewer than 400,000 clones, roughly 71% seen once. The source material was PBMCs, sampled after 36 months of ibrutinib treatment. The source is a human donor with chronic lymphocytic leukemia.

V usage is TRBV9 and J usage is TRBJ2-3; D remains unclear. The CDR3 runs to 13 residues. The germline CDR1 and CDR2 sequences are SGDLS and YYNGEE. V lost 5 bases, J lost 1 base, and 8 bases lay in between. The CDR3 region is CASRVGGTDTQYF. Here the CDR3 DNA reads TGTGCCAGCAGGGTTGGCGGCACAGATACGCAGTATTTT.

This clone has more than one count but fewer than ten. This chain links TRBV27 with TRBJ1-5, with unresolved D. The CDR3 covers 13 residues. The V gene lost 2 bases and the J gene lost 3 bases, with 5 bases spanning the gap. CDR1 is MNHEY and CDR2 is SMNVEV in the germline V gene (reference sequence). The CDR3 coding sequence is TGTGCCAGCAGTTTAGGGATCAATCAGCCCCAGCATTTT. Encoded protein: CASSLGINQPQHF.

The gene calls are TRBV5-6 and TRBJ2-5; TRBD2 matches 11 bases. The CDR3 length is 17 residues. Per the germline V gene, CDR1 is SGHDT and CDR2 is YYEEEE. The J segment lost 6 bases and the V segment lost 4 bases, leaving 14 bases of the junction unmatched. Here the CDR3 reads CASSQSSGGIYGQTQYF. CDR3 coding DNA: TGTGCCAGCAGCCAATCTAGCGGGGGGATATACGGGCAGACCCAGTACTTC. The full variable domain, with the rest looked up from reference TRBV5-6 and TRBJ2-5, is DAGVTQSPTHLIKTRGQQVTLRCSPKSGHDTVSWYQQALGQGPQFIFQYYEEEERQRGNFPDRFSGHQFPNYSSELNVNALLLGDSALYLCASSQSSGGIYGQTQYFGPGTRLLVL.

Only a few counts were recorded for this clone. V usage is TRBV29-1 and J usage is TRBJ2-7; D is possibly TRBD1 or TRBD2 (5 bases each). CDR3 length: 12 amino acids. From germline, CDR1 is SQVTM and CDR2 ANQGSEA. Trimming removed 7 bases from V and 7 bases from J, with 17 bases in between. CDR3 in amino acids: CSARTRTGEQYF. The CDR3 region has the DNA TGCAGCGCCCGGACAAGAACGGGGGAGCAGTACTTC.

This clone was detected only a few times. V gene TRBV7-8 combines with J gene TRBJ2-7; 9 positions match TRBD2. Germline V gene data show CDR1 as SGHVS and CDR2 as FQNEAQ. The CDR3 has 14 amino acids. Trimming took 6 bases from V and 1 from J; bases not matched to a gene: 4. CDR3 in DNA: TGTGCCAGCAGGCGGGGGGGTAGTTCCTACGAGCAGTACTTC. Amino acid sequence: CASRRGGSSYEQYF.

This chain links TRBV19 with TRBJ2-7; a weak D match, TRBD2 (5 bases). Germline V gene lookup returns CDR1 LNHDA and CDR2 SQIVND (reference sequence). CDR3 length: 15 residues. V was clipped by 5 bases and J by 6 bases, with 20 bases between them. For the CDR3, the DNA is TGTGCCAGTAGTCTATCGAGGTACCTCGGAGGCGAGCAGTACTTC. Encoded protein: CASSLSRYLGGEQYF. The full variable domain, in which reference TRBV19 and TRBJ2-7 provide the parts outside the CDR3, is DGGITQSPKYLFRKEGQNVTLSCEQNLNHDAMYWYRQDPGQGLRLIYYSQIVNDFQKGDIAEGYSVSREKKESFPLTVTSAQKNPTAFYLCASSLSRYLGGEQYFGPGTRLTVT.

The chain carries TRBV25-1 and TRBJ1-1, with 11 bases fitting TRBD1. In germline, CDR1 is MGHDK, CDR2 SYGVNS. The CDR3 spans 15 residues. V lost 7 bases and J lost 4; bases outside the gene matches: 8. The CDR3 DNA is TGTGCCAGCACCCCTATGGGACAGGGGGTCACTGAAGCTTTCTTT. As protein: CASTPMGQGVTEAFF.

The CDR3 DNA reads as TGTGCCAGCAGTAGACCGGGACTAGCGAACACCGGGGAGCTGTTTTTT. This gives the protein CASSRPGLANTGELFF. The chain recombines TRBV25-1 with TRBJ2-2; TRBD2 agrees at 8 bases. The CDR3 is made up of 16 amino acids. Trimming took 5 bases from V and 0 from J; bases not matched to a gene: 5. Germline CDR1 is MGHDK and CDR2 is SYGVNS. Based on the CDR3 plus reference TRBV25-1 and TRBJ2-2, the full variable domain is EADIYQTPRYLVIGTGKKITLECSQTMGHDKMYWYQQDPGMELHLIHYSYGVNSTEKGDLSSESTVSRIRTEHFPLTLESARPSHTSQYLCASSRPGLANTGELFFGEGSRLTVL.